The 30 T cell receptor beta chains below were found in one sample sequenced in a study of siplizumab effects on memory and regulatory T cells. Sequencing used immunoSEQ multiplex PCR; TCRdb keeps in-frame clones, though not all of them. The sample shows tens of thousands of clones, roughly 96% of them seen only once. The sample consisted of naive CD8+ T cells sorted from blood. The receptor set was obtained from a human donor in good health.

This clone was counted once. The chain carries TRBV6-1 and TRBJ2-5, with D possibly matching TRBD2 (5 bases). In germline, CDR1 is MNHNS, CDR2 SASEGT. This CDR3 is built from 15 residues. V was cut by 2 bases and J by 2 bases, with 12 bases left in between. The CDR3 is CASSEPAEPQETQYF. CDR3 DNA sequence: TGTGCCAGCAGTGAACCAGCGGAACCTCAAGAGACCCAGTACTTC.

The V gene is TRBV28, the J gene TRBJ2-5, with D perhaps assigned TRBD1 or TRBD2 (6 bases each). The end of the DNA fits TRBJ2-7 better, so the J call may be wrong. The CDR3 covers 13 residues. Germline V gene data show CDR1 as MDHEN and CDR2 as SYDVKM. CDR3: CASRRDNSYEQYF. CDR3 coding DNA: TGTGCCAGCAGGCGGGACAACTCCTACGAGCAGTACTTC.

The genes are TRBV10-3 and TRBJ2-7, with a possible D match to TRBD1 (5 bases). With 8 bases removed from V and 3 bases from J, the gap between germline ends came to 11 bases. CDR1 is ENHRY, CDR2 SYGVKD, per germline. CDR3 length: 12 residues. The CDR3 DNA reads TGTGCCATCTGGGCGCAGGGCTACGAGCAGTACTTC. Protein product: CAIWAQGYEQYF.

Only one count was recorded for this clone. The genes are TRBV4-1 and TRBJ2-3; possibly TRBD1 for D (7 bases). Trimming stripped 0 bases from V and 3 bases from J, with 16 bases between. This CDR3 is built from 17 residues. Per germline, CDR1 MGHRA and CDR2 YSYEKL. Here the CDR3 reads CASSQDGGGGWTDTQYF. The CDR3 nucleotides read TGCGCCAGCAGCCAAGACGGTGGAGGGGGCTGGACAGATACGCAGTATTTT.

This clone appeared once. V is TRBV27 and J is TRBJ2-7; the D is unclear. V lost 6 bases and J lost 7, with 10 bases in between. The germline CDR1 and CDR2 sequences are MNHEY and SMNVEV (reference sequence). This CDR3 contains 11 residues. The CDR3 loop reads CASSSGWEQYF. Written as DNA, the CDR3 is TGTGCCAGCAGCTCCGGGTGGGAGCAGTACTTC.

The chain joins TRBV5-5 to TRBJ2-1; no definite D call. The CDR3 spans 14 residues. V was pared by 1 base and J by 8 bases, with 13 bases between. Germline V gene lookup returns CDR1 SGHKS and CDR2 YYEKEE (reference sequence). CDR3: CASSLLETFYEQFF. DNA for the CDR3: TGTGCCAGCAGCTTGTTGGAGACATTCTATGAGCAGTTCTTC.

V usage is TRBV5-3 and J usage is TRBJ2-7; no firm D call. TRBV5-3 is assigned to the ORF class and has an uncertain function. This CDR3 is 15 amino acids long. Between the trimmed V and J ends, which lost 8 bases and 3 bases, there was a span of 21 bases. This chain's CDR3 is CASSLLGIQDYEQYF. The CDR3 bases are TGTGCCAGCAGCCTTCTAGGAATCCAGGACTACGAGCAGTACTTC.

The CDR3 region is CSVLSAENIQYF. CDR3 sequence (DNA): TGCAGCGTTTTGTCCGCCGAAAACATTCAGTACTTC. The chain links TRBV29-1 to TRBJ2-4; unclear D gene. This CDR3 spans 12 amino acids. V was shortened by 5 bases and J by 5 bases, with 10 bases between the two germline ends. From germline, CDR1 is SQVTM and CDR2 ANQGSEA. The variable domain in full, completed from reference TRBV29-1 and TRBJ2-4, reads SAVISQKPSRDICQRGTSLTIQCQVDSQVTMMFWYRQQPGQSLTLIATANQGSEATYESGFVIDKFPISRPNLTFSTLTVSNMSPEDSSIYLCSVLSAENIQYFGAGTRLSVL.

About this clone itself: The same CDR3 also results from other DNA sequences found in this sample. The chain carries TRBV29-1 and TRBJ1-2; the D gene is possibly TRBD1 (6 bases). The CDR3 is 18 residues long. With 4 bases removed from V and 4 bases from J, the gap between germline ends came to 28 bases. Germline assignment: CDR1 SQVTM and CDR2 ANQGSEA. The CDR3 protein is CSVVGTTPRTSGPYGYTF. In DNA, the CDR3 is TGCAGCGTTGTGGGGACAACGCCCCGAACCTCCGGGCCCTATGGCTACACCTTC.

This chain links TRBV19 with TRBJ1-4; TRBD1 is a possible D gene (5 bases). With 4 bases removed from V and 5 bases from J, the gap between germline ends came to 17 bases. Per germline, CDR1 LNHDA and CDR2 SQIVND (reference sequence). The CDR3 length is 16 residues. As DNA, the CDR3 is TGTGCCAGTAGTACCCAACCCCGGGACGGAAATGAAAAACTGTTTTTT. It yields the protein CASSTQPRDGNEKLFF.

This clone occurred once. The rearrangement uses TRBV9 and TRBJ2-1, with a possible D match to TRBD2 (5 bases). Germline lookup yields CDR1 SGDLS and CDR2 YYNGEE. Trimming took off 3 bases at V and 6 bases at J, with 7 bases between the two ends. This CDR3 has 12 residues. CDR3 sequence (DNA): TGTGCCAGCAGCGACGAGGGCAATGAGCAGTTCTTC. Translating gives CASSDEGNEQFF.

The chain joins TRBV5-6 to TRBJ2-2; D gene unclear. The germline CDR1 and CDR2 sequences are SGHDT and YYEEEE. The CDR3 spans 15 residues. V gave up 6 bases and J gave up 1 base, with 13 bases separating them. CDR3 region: CASIERQRNTGELFF. DNA for the CDR3: TGTGCCAGCATCGAACGGCAGCGGAACACCGGGGAGCTGTTTTTT.

This clone is a singleton in its sample. The chain combines TRBV2 with TRBJ2-1; 10 bases are shared with TRBD2. CDR3 length: 17 amino acids. CDR1 is SNHLY, CDR2 FYNNEI, per germline. The junction had 14 bases not matched to a gene; V was cut back by 7 bases and J by 5 bases. As DNA, the CDR3 is TGTGCCAGCATTATCGGTCTCCTACTAGCGGGGAACAATGAGCAGTTCTTC. Translated, it gives CASIIGLLLAGNNEQFF. The whole variable domain, remainder taken from reference TRBV2 and TRBJ2-1, is EPEVTQTPSHQVTQMGQEVILRCVPISNHLYFYWYRQILGQKVEFLVSFYNNEISEKSEIFDDQFSVERPDGSNFTLKIRSTKLEDSAMYFCASIIGLLLAGNNEQFFGPGTRLTVL.

This clone was seen more than once but under ten times. The gene calls are TRBV9 and TRBJ1-5; the D is unclear. The CDR3 contains 14 residues. From germline, CDR1 is SGDLS and CDR2 YYNGEE. V was shortened by 4 bases and J by 4 bases, with 12 bases between the two germline ends. The CDR3 coding sequence is TGTGCCAGCAGCCACACAGACGCAAATCAGCCCCAGCATTTT. Translation: CASSHTDANQPQHF.

The chain joins TRBV11-3 to TRBJ2-7, with 7 bases fitting TRBD1. Trimming took 5 bases from V and 2 from J; bases not matched to a gene: 6. This CDR3 has 14 amino acids. The germline V gene encodes CDR1 SGHNT and CDR2 YENEEA. The CDR3 protein is CASSPRDSTYEQYF. The CDR3 nucleotides are TGTGCCAGCAGCCCCCGGGACAGTACCTACGAGCAGTACTTC.

The chain has TRBV9 and TRBJ2-3, with D possibly matching TRBD2 (6 bases). Germline V gene data show CDR1 as SGDLS and CDR2 as YYNGEE. This CDR3 has 16 residues. With 3 bases removed from V and 9 bases from J, the gap between germline ends came to 23 bases. CDR3 in amino acids: CASSADGGEEVETQYF. CDR3 sequence (DNA): TGTGCCAGCAGCGCAGACGGCGGGGAGGAGGTGGAGACGCAGTATTTT.

The J gene is TRBJ2-1, the V gene TRBV5-1; a weak D match, TRBD2 (6 bases). This CDR3 is built from 14 residues. V was pared by 7 bases and J by 3 bases, with 14 bases between. Germline CDR1 reads SGHRS; CDR2 reads YFSETQ. Here the CDR3 reads CASCLGGDYNEQFF. CDR3 DNA: TGCGCCAGCTGCCTCGGGGGAGACTACAATGAGCAGTTCTTC.

The V gene is TRBV7-3, the J gene TRBJ1-2, with 8 positions matching TRBD1. Germline-derived CDR1 and CDR2 are SGHTA and FQGTGA. With 0 bases clipped from V and 4 bases from J, the junction kept 10 bases outside the gene matches. The CDR3 contains 17 residues. CDR3 region: CASSLTPAGGRSYGYTF. CDR3 coding DNA: TGTGCCAGCAGCTTAACCCCTGCAGGGGGCAGGTCCTATGGCTACACCTTC. Supplemented by reference TRBV7-3 and TRBJ1-2, the full variable domain reads GAGVSQTPSNKVTEKGKYVELRCDPISGHTALYWYRQSLGQGPEFLIYFQGTGAADDSGLPNDRFFAVRPEGSVSTLKIQRTERGDSAVYLCASSLTPAGGRSYGYTFGSGTRLTVV.

To note about this clone: The junction and the germline gene differ at one end; a read error may be behind it. This chain joins TRBV19 and TRBJ1-1, with a possible D match to TRBD1 (5 bases). The CDR3 consists of 13 residues. The germline V gene has CDR1 LNHDA and CDR2 SQIVND (reference sequence). Here the CDR3 DNA reads TGTGCCAGTAGTATAGGGGGGAACCCTGAAGCTTTCTTT. Translation: CASSIGGNPEAFF.

The genes are TRBV4-1 and TRBJ1-5; D perhaps matches TRBD1 (5 bases). The V end lost 0 bases, the J end lost 7 bases, and 16 bases lay between the germline ends. The length of the CDR3 is 16 residues. Germline values: CDR1 MGHRA, CDR2 YSYEKL. CDR3 coding DNA: TGCGCCAGCAGCCAAGATCCCGCAGGGTGGCAGCAGCCCCAGCATTTT. Translation: CASSQDPAGWQQPQHF.

The chain combines TRBV7-2 with TRBJ2-7; 10 nucleotides match TRBD2. Germline-derived CDR1 and CDR2 are SGHTA and FQGNSA. The CDR3 contains 17 residues. V dropped 1 base and J dropped 6; count of bases not matched to a gene: 12. The CDR3 spells CASSLEGAGGRFSEQYF. CDR3 sequence (DNA): TGTGCCAGCAGCTTAGAGGGAGCGGGGGGGCGTTTTTCCGAGCAGTACTTC.

CDR3 DNA: TGTGCCTGGAGTGAGGACAGTACCGGGACCCAGTACTTC. Protein product: CAWSEDSTGTQYF. The chain employs TRBV30 and TRBJ2-5; the D gene is possibly TRBD1 (6 bases). The ends were cut back, 1 base at V and 7 bases at J, with 13 bases in the middle. Germline CDR1 reads GTSNPN; CDR2 reads SVGIG (reference sequence). The CDR3 has 13 residues.

The chain links TRBV7-8 to TRBJ1-2; 7 bases align to TRBD1. With 4 bases clipped from V and 2 bases from J, the junction kept 13 bases outside the gene matches. The CDR3 spans 17 residues. In germline, CDR1 is SGHVS, CDR2 FQNEAQ. This chain's CDR3 is CASSYNERQGLNYGYTF. Here the CDR3 DNA reads TGTGCCAGCAGCTATAATGAACGACAGGGATTGAACTATGGCTACACCTTC.

This sequence joins TRBV29-1 and TRBJ1-2; 8 bases are a match to TRBD1. CDR3 length: 12 residues. The germline gives CDR1 SQVTM, CDR2 ANQGSEA. Trimming at V came to 6 bases and at J to 3 bases, leaving 3 bases not matched to a gene. The DNA for the CDR3 is TGCAGCGTGAGGGGACAGGACTATGGCTACACCTTC. Amino acid sequence: CSVRGQDYGYTF.

The chain combines TRBV30 with TRBJ2-2, with no clear D. The germline V and J ends were trimmed by 7 bases and 5 bases, with 8 bases remaining between them. The CDR3 runs to 11 residues. Germline loops: CDR1 GTSNPN, CDR2 SVGIG (reference sequence). The CDR3 loop is CALSDTGELFF. Written as DNA, the CDR3 is TGTGCCTTAAGCGATACCGGGGAGCTGTTTTTT.

The chain uses TRBV5-4 and TRBJ2-7; D may be TRBD2 (6 bases). The CDR3 runs 14 residues. V lost 5 bases to trimming and J lost 5 bases, with 17 bases between them. CDR1 and CDR2 (germline): SGHNT, YYREEE (reference sequence). The CDR3 loop reads CASRGGEGFDEQYF. Here the CDR3 DNA reads TGTGCCAGCAGGGGGGGAGAGGGGTTTGACGAGCAGTACTTC.

The chain has TRBV6-5 and TRBJ2-3; the D gene is possibly TRBD1 (6 bases). This CDR3 has 14 residues. The V gene's germline CDR1 is MNHEY and CDR2 SVGAGI. V was pared by 7 bases and J by 2 bases, with 13 bases between. CDR3: CASTEGQFTDTQYF. The CDR3 nucleotides read TGTGCCAGCACCGAAGGACAGTTCACAGATACGCAGTATTTT.

V usage is TRBV7-2 and J usage is TRBJ2-7; D is uncertain. This CDR3 is 13 amino acids long. Trimming stripped 1 base from V and 2 bases from J, with 6 bases between. Germline V lookup: CDR1 SGHTA, CDR2 FQGNSA. CDR3 nucleotides: TGTGCCAGCAGCTTAGGGACGGCCTACGAGCAGTACTTC. Translated: CASSLGTAYEQYF.

V gene TRBV9 combines with J gene TRBJ2-3; TRBD1 matches 7 bases. The ends lost 0 bases at V and 6 bases at J; junction bases unmatched: 4. Germline V gene lookup returns CDR1 SGDLS and CDR2 YYNGEE. The CDR3 contains 14 residues. The CDR3 nucleotides are TGTGCCAGCAGCGTAGGAGGGGGCCAGGATACGCAGTATTTT. Translating gives CASSVGGGQDTQYF.

The V and J genes are TRBV4-1 and TRBJ1-2, with 7 bases aligning to TRBD1. Trimming removed 1 base from V and 7 bases from J; junction bases left unmatched: 0. Germline V CDR1 and CDR2: MGHRA, YSYEKL. CDR3 length equals 12 residues. In nucleotides, the CDR3 is TGCGCCAGCAGCCAAGGGACAGGTGGCTACACCTTC. Protein product: CASSQGTGGYTF.